This entry lists 21 T cell receptor beta chains sequenced from one sample in a study of shared clonotypes between healthy human individuals. Here immunoSEQ multiplex PCR was the method, and the copy in TCRdb shows in-frame clones only, minus some. This repertoire shows 600,000 to 700,000 clones, more than 70% found once; its top ten account for roughly 1.9%. The sample consisted of memory CD4+ T cells sorted from blood. This sample's subset: CD45RA-negative fraction. These receptor sequences come from a woman aged 25 to 39 in good health.

This clone was counted once. This may be a read error, as it is one base from a much larger clone. The sample contains more than one DNA sequence encoding this CDR3. The gene calls are TRBV5-1 and TRBJ2-1; no clear D gene. Trimming cost V 2 bases and J 0 bases, with 9 bases left between them. This CDR3 spans 15 amino acids. Germline V gene lookup returns CDR1 SGHRS and CDR2 YFSETQ. CDR3 sequence (DNA): TGCGCCAGCAGCTTTGACTCAAGCTCCTACAATGAGCAGTTCTTC. Its translation is CASSFDSSSYNEQFF.

The genes are TRBV10-1 and TRBJ2-1, with a possible D match to TRBD2 (5 bases). The germline V and J ends were trimmed by 6 bases and 7 bases, with 10 bases remaining between them. CDR1 is WNHNN, CDR2 SYGVQD, per germline (reference sequence). The CDR3 contains 12 residues. The CDR3 is CASSGRGNEQFF. The CDR3 DNA is TGCGCCAGCAGCGGGCGAGGGAATGAGCAGTTCTTC.

The chain links TRBV5-1 to TRBJ1-1; D unresolved. Germline-derived CDR1 and CDR2 are SGHRS and YFSETQ. V was shortened by 4 bases and J by 4 bases, with 11 bases between the two germline ends. This CDR3 comprises 13 residues. CDR3 in DNA: TGCGCCAGCAGCCCTGGACGGTTCACTGAAGCTTTCTTT. It codes for CASSPGRFTEAFF. The full variable domain, completed using reference TRBV5-1 and TRBJ1-1, is KAGVTQTPRYLIKTRGQQVTLSCSPISGHRSVSWYQQTPGQGLQFLFEYFSETQRNKGNFPGRFSGRQFSNSRSEMNVSTLELGDSALYLCASSPGRFTEAFFGQGTRLTVV.

Comments on this clone: The identical CDR3 is also encoded by other nucleotide sequences in the sample. This rearrangement joins TRBV5-1 to TRBJ2-7, with D perhaps TRBD2 (6 bases). Germline V gene data show CDR1 as SGHRS and CDR2 as YFSETQ. The CDR3 totals 16 residues. V shed 0 bases and J shed 1 base, with 14 bases lying between them. DNA of the CDR3: TGCGCCAGCAGCTTGGGTGCGGGACCTTCTTCCTACGAGCAGTACTTC. This gives the protein CASSLGAGPSSYEQYF.

The chain combines TRBV7-9 with TRBJ1-1, with D possibly being TRBD1 (5 bases). Germline V gives CDR1 SEHNR, CDR2 FQNEAQ (reference sequence). V was shortened by 1 base and J by 5 bases, with 14 bases between the two germline ends. CDR3 length: 15 residues. This CDR3 reads CASSLGYGGRTEAFF. The CDR3 region has the DNA TGTGCCAGCAGCTTAGGGTACGGGGGTAGGACTGAAGCTTTCTTT.

This clone was seen more than once but under ten times. A much larger clonotype is one base distant, so this may be a read error. This chain joins TRBV27 and TRBJ1-5; D possibly corresponds to TRBD1 (5 bases). The V end lost 8 bases, the J end lost 1 base, and 6 bases lay between the germline ends. Germline-derived CDR1 and CDR2 are MNHEY and SMNVEV (reference sequence). The CDR3 spans 12 residues. CDR3 loop: CASGGSNQPQHF. The CDR3 nucleotides read TGTGCCAGCGGGGGGAGCAATCAGCCCCAGCATTTT.

This clone was observed a handful of times. At the DNA level, this CDR3 is encoded by other sequences in the same sample as well. The chain carries TRBV4-1 and TRBJ1-5; unclear D gene. V lost 0 bases, J lost 2 bases, and 5 bases lay in between. Germline CDR1 is MGHRA and CDR2 is YSYEKL. There are 14 residues in the CDR3. The CDR3 coding sequence is TGCGCCAGCAGCCAAGACCAGGGCAATCAGCCCCAGCATTTT. Its translation is CASSQDQGNQPQHF.

The chain combines TRBV7-2 with TRBJ1-1, with 11 nucleotides matching TRBD1. The CDR3 is made up of 18 amino acids. Germline CDR1 SGHTA, CDR2 FQGNSA. With 2 bases clipped from V and 5 bases from J, the junction kept 13 bases outside the gene matches. The CDR3 nucleotides read TGTGCCAGCAGCTTAAGAGGACAGGGGGCGTCGAGGGAAACTGAAGCTTTCTTT. This encodes CASSLRGQGASRETEAFF.

The chain employs TRBV19 and TRBJ1-5; maybe TRBD1 (5 bases). The germline V and J ends were trimmed by 3 bases and 7 bases, with 16 bases remaining between them. The CDR3 contains 15 residues. Germline CDR1 and CDR2: LNHDA and SQIVND (reference sequence). The CDR3: CASSIGGWSGQPQHF. As DNA, the CDR3 is TGTGCCAGTAGTATTGGGGGTTGGTCCGGGCAGCCCCAGCATTTT.

The gene calls are TRBV6-5 and TRBJ2-5; the D gene could be TRBD1 or TRBD2 (5 bases each). This CDR3 has 15 amino acids. Trimming removed 6 bases at V and 3 bases at J, with 17 bases between. The germline CDR1 and CDR2 sequences are MNHEY and SVGAGI. The CDR3, as DNA: TGTGCCAGCAGAGGGACCGCCACCCTTGAAGAGACCCAGTACTTC. It yields the protein CASRGTATLEETQYF.

The chain joins TRBV6-1 to TRBJ2-7; D call uncertain. The CDR3 runs 12 residues. The germline V gene encodes CDR1 MNHNS and CDR2 SASEGT. V lost 2 bases to trimming and J lost 6 bases, with 8 bases between them. CDR3 residues: CASSEFRLEQYF. For the CDR3, the DNA is TGTGCCAGCAGTGAATTTAGGCTCGAGCAGTACTTC.

J is TRBJ2-1 and V is TRBV11-2, with 7 bases that match TRBD2. Trimming removed 7 bases from V and 6 bases from J; junction bases left unmatched: 9. Germline CDR1 SGHAT, CDR2 FQNNGV. The CDR3 spans 14 residues. This CDR3 is CASKMNPGGNEQFF. CDR3 sequence (DNA): TGTGCCAGCAAAATGAACCCGGGAGGCAATGAGCAGTTCTTC.

Notes on this clone: This may come from a read error, since a much larger clone is one base off. The same CDR3 can be traced to other DNA sequences in this sample. This chain links TRBV19 with TRBJ1-1, with D unclear. Germline V gene lookup returns CDR1 LNHDA and CDR2 SQIVND (reference sequence). Trimming removed 5 bases at V and 1 base at J, with 2 bases between. The CDR3 contains 11 residues. CDR3 bases: TGTGCCAGTAGTTGGAACACTGAAGCTTTCTTT. It encodes CASSWNTEAFF.

This clone was observed once. The chain carries TRBV18 and TRBJ2-7, with 8 nucleotides matching TRBD2. The CDR3 contains 17 residues. The germline V gene has CDR1 KGHSH and CDR2 LQKENI. The ends lost 6 bases at V and 5 bases at J; junction bases unmatched: 18. The CDR3 bases are TGTGCCAGCTCCCCTACCACCGGGGCCAGCGGGAGCCACGAGCAGTACTTC. This encodes CASSPTTGASGSHEQYF.

CDR3 sequence: CASSVLDSSNEKLFF. Here the CDR3 DNA reads TGTGCCAGCAGTGTGTTGGACAGCTCTAATGAAAAACTGTTTTTT. The chain has TRBV2 and TRBJ1-4, with a tentative D call TRBD1 (6 bases). Trimming cost V 4 bases and J 3 bases, with 12 bases left between them. The CDR3 runs 15 residues. From germline, CDR1 is SNHLY and CDR2 FYNNEI.

CDR3 loop: CASSAGQGHTGELFF. The CDR3 DNA reads TGTGCCAGCAGCGCGGGACAGGGGCACACCGGGGAGCTGTTTTTT. V is TRBV7-2 and J is TRBJ2-2; 10 nucleotides align to TRBD1. V was clipped by 5 bases and J by 3 bases; unmatched bases: 3. Germline CDR1 reads SGHTA; CDR2 reads FQGNSA. This CDR3 comprises 15 residues.

This clone was seen just once. The chain uses TRBV20-1 and TRBJ2-4; D uncertain. CDR3 length: 11 amino acids. V was pared by 3 bases and J by 7 bases, with 7 bases between. Germline values: CDR1 DFQATT, CDR2 SNEGSKA (reference sequence). The CDR3 bases are TGCAGTGCTAGTCCTACTAACATTCAGTACTTC. Amino acids: CSASPTNIQYF.

V is TRBV4-2 and J is TRBJ2-7; 7 bases are shared with TRBD1. Germline lookup yields CDR1 LGHNA and CDR2 YNFKEQ. J was trimmed by 6 bases and V by 1 base; bases with no gene match: 9. This CDR3 is 15 amino acids long. The CDR3 DNA reads as TGTGCCAGCAGCCAAGGCAGGGGGATCTCTGTCGAGCAGTACTTC. Encoded protein: CASSQGRGISVEQYF.

The chain uses TRBV19 and TRBJ2-1; 7 nucleotides align to TRBD2. The CDR3 covers 16 residues. Germline V gene lookup returns CDR1 LNHDA and CDR2 SQIVND (reference sequence). V trimming: 2 bases; J trimming: 6 bases; junction bases outside the gene matches: 10. DNA for the CDR3: TGTGCCAGTAGTATATATGCTAGCGGAGCCCTCAATGAGCAGTTCTTC. Translation gives CASSIYASGALNEQFF.

The sample holds a few counts of this clone. The V call is TRBV27, the J call TRBJ2-7, with TRBD1 identical over 8 bases. Germline values: CDR1 MNHEY, CDR2 SMNVEV (reference sequence). The ends lost 6 bases at V and 4 bases at J; junction bases unmatched: 11. The CDR3 is 15 amino acids. This CDR3 is CASSHHGTGLYEQYF. The CDR3 DNA reads as TGTGCCAGCAGCCACCACGGGACAGGACTATACGAGCAGTACTTC.

As concerns this clone: Other DNA sequences within the sample encode an identical CDR3. The chain has TRBV5-1 and TRBJ2-1; 7 bases map to TRBD2. J was trimmed by 2 bases and V by 2 bases; bases with no gene match: 4. This CDR3 contains 15 residues. The V gene's germline CDR1 is SGHRS and CDR2 YFSETQ. The CDR3 nucleotides are TGCGCCAGCAGCTTAACTAGCGTGGCCTACAATGAGCAGTTCTTC. Amino acid sequence: CASSLTSVAYNEQFF.